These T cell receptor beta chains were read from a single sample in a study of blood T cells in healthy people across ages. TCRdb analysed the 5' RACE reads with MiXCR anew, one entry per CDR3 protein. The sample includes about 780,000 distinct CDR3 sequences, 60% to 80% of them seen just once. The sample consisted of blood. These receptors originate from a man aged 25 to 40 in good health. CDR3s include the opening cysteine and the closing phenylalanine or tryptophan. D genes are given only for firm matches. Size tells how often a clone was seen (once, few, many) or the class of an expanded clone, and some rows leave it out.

CDR3aa: CASSLYTGAPYEQYF
CDR3nt: TGTGCCAGCAGTTTATATACAGGGGCGCCCTACGAGCAGTACTTC
abundance: once
v_gene: TRBV28
j_gene: TRBJ2-7
d_gene: TRBD1

CDR3aa: CASSVGHGGAQETQYF
CDR3nt: TGTGCCAGCAGCGTAGGGCATGGGGGAGCCCAAGAGACCCAGTACTTC
abundance: -
v_gene: TRBV9
j_gene: TRBJ2-5
d_gene: -

CDR3aa: CASSPRPPANTEAFF
CDR3nt: TGCGCCAGCAGCCCTCGGCCACCAGCAAACACTGAAGCTTTCTTT
abundance: -
v_gene: TRBV4-3
j_gene: TRBJ1-1
d_gene: -

CDR3aa: CASSDSGSYNEQFF
CDR3nt: TGTGCCAGCAGCGATAGCGGGAGTTACAATGAGCAGTTCTTC
abundance: hyperexpanded
v_gene: TRBV7-8
j_gene: TRBJ2-1
d_gene: TRBD2

CDR3aa: CATSDGGTGSYEQYF
CDR3nt: TGTGCCACCAGTGATGGCGGGACAGGTTCCTACGAGCAGTACTTC
abundance: -
v_gene: TRBV24-1
j_gene: TRBJ2-7
d_gene: TRBD1

CDR3aa: CASNIRGRFVGQPYEQYF
CDR3nt: TGTGCCAGCAACATTAGAGGGCGGTTCGTCGGACAGCCCTACGAGCAGTACTTC
abundance: -
v_gene: TRBV27
j_gene: TRBJ2-7
d_gene: -

CDR3aa: CSAAPDTQYF
CDR3nt: TGCAGCGCGGCCCCAGATACGCAGTATTTT
abundance: once
v_gene: TRBV29-1
j_gene: TRBJ2-3
d_gene: -

CDR3aa: CASSLPGVAGAFRQETQYF
CDR3nt: TGTGCCAGCAGCCTCCCCGGGGTAGCCGGGGCATTCAGACAAGAGACCCAGTACTTC
abundance: -
v_gene: TRBV28
j_gene: TRBJ2-5
d_gene: -

CDR3aa: CAISESQGWTLGTEAFF
CDR3nt: TGTGCCATCAGTGAGTCCCAGGGTTGGACGCTTGGCACTGAAGCTTTCTTT
abundance: -
v_gene: TRBV10-3
j_gene: TRBJ1-1
d_gene: -

CDR3aa: CASGRTSGVGDTQYF
CDR3nt: TGTGCCAGCGGACGGACTAGCGGGGTGGGGGATACGCAGTATTTT
abundance: -
v_gene: TRBV7-2
j_gene: TRBJ2-3
d_gene: TRBD2

CDR3aa: CASSSRLAGLYSEQFF
CDR3nt: TGTGCCAGCAGCTCAAGACTAGCGGGGCTGTACAGTGAGCAGTTCTTC
abundance: -
v_gene: TRBV7-3
j_gene: TRBJ2-1
d_gene: TRBD2

CDR3aa: CASSISLGNEQFF
CDR3nt: TGCGCCAGCAGCATATCCTTAGGAAATGAGCAGTTCTTC
abundance: few
v_gene: TRBV5-1
j_gene: TRBJ2-1
d_gene: -

CDR3aa: CASSPRSRSYDNEKLFF
CDR3nt: TGTGCCAGCAGCCCCCGTTCCAGGAGCTATGATAATGAAAAACTGTTTTTT
abundance: -
v_gene: TRBV7-6
j_gene: TRBJ1-4
d_gene: -

CDR3aa: CASSEGSNEQFF
CDR3nt: TGTGCCAGCAGTGAAGGATCGAATGAGCAGTTCTTC
abundance: -
v_gene: TRBV2
j_gene: TRBJ2-1
d_gene: -

CDR3aa: CASKPWGGVRGYTF
CDR3nt: TGTGCCAGCAAACCCTGGGGGGGGGTGAGAGGCTACACCTTC
abundance: once
v_gene: TRBV12-3/TRBV12-4
j_gene: TRBJ1-2
d_gene: -

CDR3aa: CSAGPSIKGTGADTQYF
CDR3nt: TGCAGTGCTGGGCCCTCAATAAAAGGGACAGGGGCAGATACGCAGTATTTT
abundance: -
v_gene: TRBV20-1
j_gene: TRBJ2-3
d_gene: TRBD1

CDR3aa: CASKRGSAQTEAFF
CDR3nt: TGCGCCAGCAAGCGGGGTTCGGCACAGACTGAAGCTTTCTTT
abundance: -
v_gene: TRBV5-1
j_gene: TRBJ1-1
d_gene: -

CDR3aa: CSVEGQYNYGYTF
CDR3nt: TGCAGCGTTGAGGGTCAGTACAACTATGGCTACACCTTC
abundance: few
v_gene: TRBV29-1
j_gene: TRBJ1-2
d_gene: -

CDR3aa: CASTEQGPQYF
CDR3nt: TGTGCCAGCACTGAACAGGGTCCCCAGTACTTC
abundance: -
v_gene: TRBV28
j_gene: TRBJ2-7
d_gene: -

CDR3aa: CASRDQVTYEQYF
CDR3nt: TGTGCCAGCAGAGACCAGGTGACCTACGAGCAGTACTTC
abundance: -
v_gene: TRBV6-2/TRBV6-3
j_gene: TRBJ2-7
d_gene: -

CDR3aa: CATVTDSSYEQYF
CDR3nt: TGTGCCACTGTGACGGATTCCTCCTACGAGCAGTACTTC
abundance: -
v_gene: TRBV7-8
j_gene: TRBJ2-7
d_gene: -

CDR3aa: CASSPRGTEETQYF
CDR3nt: TGTGCCAGCAGTCCCCGCGGGACAGAGGAGACCCAGTACTTC
abundance: -
v_gene: TRBV12-3/TRBV12-4
j_gene: TRBJ2-5
d_gene: -

CDR3aa: CASRGSMGRTDTQYF
CDR3nt: TGTGCCAGCCGAGGGTCTATGGGACGGACAGATACGCAGTATTTT
abundance: -
v_gene: TRBV27
j_gene: TRBJ2-3
d_gene: -

CDR3aa: CASSQEGVAGGPYEQYF
CDR3nt: TGCGCCAGCAGCCAAGAAGGAGTGGCGGGGGGTCCCTACGAGCAGTACTTC
abundance: -
v_gene: TRBV4-3
j_gene: TRBJ2-7
d_gene: TRBD2

CDR3aa: CASSPEVDHEQYF
CDR3nt: TGTGCCAGCAGCCCAGAGGTGGACCACGAGCAGTACTTC
abundance: -
v_gene: TRBV3-1
j_gene: TRBJ2-7
d_gene: -

CDR3aa: CSARVNTEAFF
CDR3nt: TGCAGTGCTAGAGTGAACACTGAAGCTTTCTTT
abundance: -
v_gene: TRBV20-1
j_gene: TRBJ1-1
d_gene: -

CDR3aa: CASSLASAGENEQYF
CDR3nt: TGCGCCAGCAGCTTGGCCAGCGCTGGGGAGAACGAGCAGTACTTC
abundance: -
v_gene: TRBV5-1
j_gene: TRBJ2-7
d_gene: -

CDR3aa: CAWSVRDRVREQYF
CDR3nt: TGTGCCTGGAGTGTAAGGGACAGGGTAAGGGAGCAGTACTTC
abundance: -
v_gene: TRBV30
j_gene: TRBJ2-7
d_gene: TRBD1

CDR3aa: CASSRTPGQGGYEQYF
CDR3nt: TGTGCCAGCTCACGTACGCCGGGACAGGGAGGCTACGAGCAGTACTTC
abundance: -
v_gene: TRBV18
j_gene: TRBJ2-7
d_gene: TRBD1

CDR3aa: CASSLGGGEINFYDEQYF
CDR3nt: TGTGCCAGCAGCCTCGGCGGAGGTGAGATAAATTTCTACGATGAGCAGTACTTC
abundance: -
v_gene: TRBV3-1
j_gene: TRBJ2-7
d_gene: -